These 4 T cell receptor beta chains came from one sample sequenced in a study of T cells in Graves' hyperthyroidism and ophthalmopathy. Amplification targeted TCR beta CDR3 regions from RNA transcripts. An initial round of RT-PCR targeting the TCR CDR3 relied on the HTBI primer set. Each CDR3 protein gets one entry after TCRdb re-called the multiplex PCR reads with MiXCR. The sample comprises 600,000 to 700,000 distinct CDR3 sequences, approximately 15% of which are singletons, and over 3.5% rests with the top ten. Sequencing was performed on blood. The origin of the receptors is a woman in her thirties or forties with Graves' ophthalmopathy.

This clonotype has ten or more counts. V and J are TRBV7-6 and TRBJ2-7; D unclear. The V gene lost 0 bases and the J gene lost 6 bases, with 6 bases spanning the gap. CDR3 size: 12 residues. Germline V CDR1 and CDR2: SGHVS, FNYEAQ. Here the CDR3 reads CASSLADREQYF. As DNA, the CDR3 is TGTGCCAGCAGCTTAGCAGACCGCGAGCAGTACTTC.

This clonotype was seen repeatedly, ten times or more. The genes are TRBV20-1 and TRBJ1-2; D is uncertain. The CDR3 contains 14 residues. The germline V gene has CDR1 DFQATT and CDR2 SNEGSKA (reference sequence). V dropped 4 bases and J dropped 2 bases, with 14 bases sitting between them. CDR3 in amino acids: CSATKGQSNYGYTF. In nucleotides, the CDR3 is TGCAGTGCTACCAAGGGCCAAAGCAACTATGGCTACACCTTC.

This clonotype came up many times. The chain is built from TRBV12-3 or TRBV12-4 and TRBJ1-1; unclear D gene. CDR3 length equals 15 residues. The V gene lost 5 bases and the J gene lost 4 bases, with 17 bases spanning the gap. Here the CDR3 DNA reads TGTGCCAGCAGTCCCCGGATCGTGAGAGGCACTGAAGCTTTCTTT. Its translation: CASSPRIVRGTEAFF.

The table lists this clonotype with many counts. The chain has TRBV30 and TRBJ1-1; the D gene is possibly TRBD1 (5 bases). Trimming pared 0 bases from V and 5 bases from J, leaving 16 bases between. This CDR3 is 15 amino acids long. Germline CDR1 and CDR2: GTSNPN and SVGIG (reference sequence). The CDR3 region has the DNA TGTGCCTGGAGTGTACCAGGCAGGGATCGGACTGAAGCTTTCTTT. Translating it yields CAWSVPGRDRTEAFF.